Following are 21 T cell receptor beta chains from one sample sequenced in a study of cytomegalovirus exposure and HLA in healthy donors. In the PCR, 60 Vbeta and 13 Jbeta primers were used. Libraries were prepared by immunoSEQ multiplex PCR; TCRdb keeps only in-frame clonotypes and omits some of them. The sample records under 200,000 clones, around 80% being singletons. The material sequenced was PBMCs. These receptors originate from a man in his forties in good health and CMV-seropositive.

As concerns this clone: The DNA is left out, because the CDR3 cannot be placed on it with certainty; the CDR3 is given as TCRdb lists it. The V call is TRBV21-1, the J call TRBJ2-7; the table assigns TRBD1, which was not confirmed against the DNA. TRBV21-1 is a listed pseudogene. The CDR3 has 17 residues if both end residues are counted. This chain's CDR3 is CASHKVGSGTGSHEQYF.

This chain uses TRBV28 with TRBJ1-6; no definite D call. Trimming left V 6 bases short and J 3 bases short, with 6 bases between. The CDR3 length is 13 residues. Germline V CDR1 and CDR2: MDHEN, SYDVKM. The CDR3 sequence is CASSPYYNSPLHF. Here the CDR3 DNA reads TGTGCCAGCAGCCCGTACTATAATTCACCCCTCCACTTT. Filled out from reference TRBV28 and TRBJ1-6, the complete variable domain reads DVKVTQSSRYLVKRTGEKVFLECVQDMDHENMFWYRQDPGLGLRLIYFSYDVKMKEKGDIPEGYSVSREKKERFSLILESASTNQTSMYLCASSPYYNSPLHFGNGTRLTVT.

V gene TRBV10-3 combines with J gene TRBJ1-1; possibly TRBD1 for D (5 bases). This CDR3 spans 15 amino acids. V shed 0 bases and J shed 4 bases, with 12 bases lying between them. The germline V gene encodes CDR1 ENHRY and CDR2 SYGVKD. CDR3 nucleotide sequence: TGTGCCATCAGTGAGTCGGCGGCGGGGGGCACTGAAGCTTTCTTT. Translating it yields CAISESAAGGTEAFF.

The chain is built from TRBV27 and TRBJ1-5; a weak D match, TRBD1 (5 bases). The CDR3 has 15 amino acids. Germline values: CDR1 MNHEY, CDR2 SMNVEV (reference sequence). V was cut by 3 bases and J by 0 bases, with 9 bases left in between. The CDR3 region is CASSLGQSSNQPQHF. CDR3 nucleotide sequence: TGTGCCAGCAGTTTGGGGCAGAGTAGCAATCAGCCCCAGCATTTT.

V is TRBV6-4 and J is TRBJ2-3; 7 bases fit TRBD1. The length of the CDR3 is 16 residues. Losses at the gene ends were 0 bases for V and 1 base for J; bases not matched to a gene: 4. The germline V gene encodes CDR1 MRHNA and CDR2 SNTAGT. Written as DNA, the CDR3 is TGTGCCAGCAGTGACTCGACAGGGTTGGGCACAGATACGCAGTATTTT. It codes for CASSDSTGLGTDTQYF.

The chain recombines TRBV7-2 with TRBJ1-5, with 7 nucleotides matching TRBD1. Germline CDR1 is SGHTA and CDR2 is FQGNSA. The ends lost 5 bases at V and 2 bases at J; junction bases unmatched: 3. The CDR3 extends over 14 amino acids. The CDR3: CASSDTGGNQPQHF. DNA for the CDR3: TGTGCCAGCAGCGATACAGGGGGCAATCAGCCCCAGCATTTT.

The chain combines TRBV15 with TRBJ2-4, with 9 nucleotides matching TRBD1. There are 17 residues in the CDR3. Germline V CDR1 and CDR2: LNHNV, YYDKDF (reference sequence). V lost 2 bases, J lost 2 bases, and 7 bases stayed unmatched. The CDR3 DNA follows: TGTGCCACCAGCAGAACCGGGACAGGGTGGTCCAAAAACATTCAGTACTTC. Its protein product is CATSRTGTGWSKNIQYF. The entire variable domain, with the rest obtained from reference TRBV15 and TRBJ2-4, is as follows: DAMVIQNPRYQVTQFGKPVTLSCSQTLNHNVMYWYQQKSSQAPKLLFHYYDKDFNNEADTPDNFQSRRPNTSFCFLDIRSPGLGDTAMYLCATSRTGTGWSKNIQYFGAGTRLSVL.

The chain has TRBV9 and TRBJ2-5, with TRBD2 matching 11 bases. V was clipped by 7 bases and J by 1 base; unmatched bases: 12. Germline lookup yields CDR1 SGDLS and CDR2 YYNGEE. This CDR3 contains 17 residues. This chain's CDR3 is CASGRTGLAGTQETQYF. The CDR3 nucleotides are TGTGCCAGCGGTAGAACCGGACTAGCGGGTACCCAAGAGACCCAGTACTTC. The whole variable domain, filled in from reference TRBV9 and TRBJ2-5, reads DSGVTQTPKHLITATGQRVTLRCSPRSGDLSVYWYQQSLDQGLQFLIQYYNGEERAKGNILERFSAQQFPDLHSELNLSSLELGDSALYFCASGRTGLAGTQETQYFGPGTRLLVL.

The chain uses TRBV7-9 and TRBJ1-1; D gene uncertain. This CDR3 spans 13 amino acids. With 0 bases removed from V and 7 bases from J, the gap between germline ends came to 9 bases. In germline, CDR1 is SEHNR, CDR2 FQNEAQ (reference sequence). The CDR3 loop is CASSLASGNEAFF. CDR3 nucleotide sequence: TGTGCCAGCAGCTTAGCGTCCGGGAATGAAGCTTTCTTT.

The gene calls are TRBV9 and TRBJ2-1; a weak D match, TRBD1 (7 bases). CDR3 size: 17 residues. The germline gives CDR1 SGDLS, CDR2 YYNGEE. The V gene lost 0 bases and the J gene lost 0 bases, with 13 bases spanning the gap. CDR3 sequence (DNA): TGTGCCAGCAGCGTAGATGGGGGGACAGCCTCCTACAATGAGCAGTTCTTC. It is translated as CASSVDGGTASYNEQFF.

As DNA, the CDR3 is TGTGCTAGTGGCCTGGGGGGAGTAGATACGCAGTATTTT. The encoded protein is CASGLGGVDTQYF. This rearrangement joins TRBV12-5 to TRBJ2-3; perhaps TRBD2 as D (6 bases). The CDR3 runs to 13 residues. The V end was cut by 6 bases, the J end by 5 bases, with 12 bases between. Germline V CDR1 and CDR2: LGHNT, FRNRAP.

This clone appeared a few times. The chain links TRBV15 to TRBJ2-1; no firm D call. Germline V lookup: CDR1 LNHNV, CDR2 YYDKDF (reference sequence). Trimming stripped 7 bases from V and 4 bases from J, with 17 bases between. This CDR3 has 15 residues. CDR3 sequence: CATNPPGERYNEQFF. CDR3 in DNA: TGTGCCACCAACCCCCCCGGCGAGAGGTACAATGAGCAGTTCTTC.

The V and J genes are TRBV11-3 and TRBJ2-1, with 11 bases fitting TRBD2. This CDR3 comprises 16 residues. The germline V gene encodes CDR1 SGHNT and CDR2 YENEEA. Trimming cost V 0 bases and J 10 bases; bases outside gene matches: 8. In nucleotides, the CDR3 is TGTGCCAGCAGCTTAGATGGACTAGCGGGTTCAATCGAGCAGTTCTTC. It yields the protein CASSLDGLAGSIEQFF.

V usage is TRBV28 and J usage is TRBJ1-5; 8 nucleotides line up with TRBD1. Germline V gene lookup returns CDR1 MDHEN and CDR2 SYDVKM. The CDR3 is 16 amino acids. V shed 3 bases and J 2 bases; nucleotides not matched to a gene: 6. This CDR3 reads CASSFLKTGGNQPQHF. CDR3 DNA: TGTGCCAGCAGTTTCCTGAAGACAGGGGGCAATCAGCCCCAGCATTTT.

The J gene is TRBJ1-1, the V gene TRBV5-1; TRBD1 agrees at 9 bases. Germline CDR1 and CDR2: SGHRS and YFSETQ. CDR3 length equals 14 residues. The trim removed 6 bases at V and 3 bases at J, leaving 6 bases unmatched. In nucleotides, the CDR3 is TGCGCCAGCACCCTGACAGGGGGAGACACTGAAGCTTTCTTT. This translates into CASTLTGGDTEAFF.

This chain uses TRBV2 with TRBJ1-1, with 8 bases identical to TRBD1. Per the germline V gene, CDR1 is SNHLY and CDR2 is FYNNEI. This CDR3 has 12 amino acids. V lost 10 bases to trimming and J lost 7 bases; unmatched junction nucleotides: 8. The CDR3 region is CATGTGEIEAFF. As DNA, the CDR3 is TGTGCCACCGGGACAGGTGAAATTGAAGCTTTCTTT.

The J gene is TRBJ1-1, the V gene TRBV2; D is undetermined. Germline V gives CDR1 SNHLY, CDR2 FYNNEI. The CDR3 runs 14 residues. Trimming took 4 bases from V and 4 from J, leaving 13 bases between them. The CDR3 protein is CASSAAIRGTEAFF. In nucleotides, the CDR3 is TGTGCCAGCAGTGCGGCGATCCGGGGCACTGAAGCTTTCTTT.

This clone was counted only a few times. The germline gene is not matched at one end of the junction; a read error may be the cause. The chain joins TRBV9 to TRBJ2-1, with D unclear. The length of the CDR3 is 14 residues. CDR1 and CDR2 (germline): SGDLS, YYNGEE. CDR3 in amino acids: CASSAPRSHNEQFF. Written as DNA, the CDR3 is TGTGCCAGCAGCGCACCGCGCTCCCACAATGAGCAGTTCTTC.

This clone has more than one count but fewer than ten. The chain combines TRBV27 with TRBJ2-1; 8 bases align to TRBD2. J was trimmed by 7 bases and V by 1 base; bases with no gene match: 6. CDR3 length equals 15 residues. Germline-derived CDR1 and CDR2 are MNHEY and SMNVEV (reference sequence). As DNA, the CDR3 is TGTGCCAGCAGTTTATGGACGGGAGGGCGGAATGAGCAGTTCTTC. Protein: CASSLWTGGRNEQFF.

The DNA of the CDR3 is TGTGCCAGCAGCTTAGACAACTACGAGCAGTACTTC. Its protein product is CASSLDNYEQYF. The genes are TRBV11-3 and TRBJ2-7; D unresolved. CDR3 length equals 12 residues. V was trimmed by 0 bases and J by 3 bases, leaving 3 bases between them. Per germline, CDR1 SGHNT and CDR2 YENEEA.

The chain joins TRBV7-3 to TRBJ2-3, with 7 bases matching TRBD1. The germline CDR1 and CDR2 sequences are SGHTA and FQGTGA. CDR3 length: 15 residues. After removal of 3 bases from V and 6 bases from J, the junction contained 9 bases not matched to a gene. CDR3 amino acids: CASSFSAGGPDTQYF. The CDR3 bases are TGTGCCAGCAGCTTCTCGGCAGGGGGTCCCGATACGCAGTATTTT.